The 30 T cell receptor beta chains presented below share a single source sample, sequenced in a study of beta chain features in type 1 diabetes. TCRB transcripts that were expressed got sequenced, as all of the isolated RNA had been reverse transcribed. Sequencing was performed with immunoSEQ multiplex PCR; in TCRdb, only in-frame clones are kept and a portion is missing. The repertoire includes just over 600,000 clones, less than 20% of them detected once, and about 0.097% sits in the top ten. Sequencing was done on a sample of naive CD4+ T cells from blood. The receptors here all came from a man between 18 and 29 years old in good health.

CDR3 amino acids: CASRTGGRDTGELFF. The CDR3, as DNA: TGTGCCAGCAGAACGGGAGGGCGGGACACCGGGGAGCTGTTTTTT. The chain employs TRBV7-2 and TRBJ2-2; 8 bases agree with TRBD2. V lost 6 bases, J lost 3 bases, and 6 bases stayed unmatched. CDR1 and CDR2 from the germline V gene are SGHTA and FQGNSA. There are 15 residues in the CDR3.

The sample holds a few counts of this clone. The rearrangement links TRBV7-2 to TRBJ2-7, with D perhaps matching TRBD2 (6 bases). Deletions cut 1 base from V and 0 bases from J, with 13 bases between. This CDR3 is built from 16 residues. The germline CDR1 and CDR2 sequences are SGHTA and FQGNSA. The CDR3 loop reads CASSLEAAGSSYEQYF. In nucleotides, the CDR3 is TGTGCCAGCAGCTTAGAGGCGGCGGGGAGCTCCTACGAGCAGTACTTC. The variable domain in full, with the rest retrieved from reference TRBV7-2 and TRBJ2-7, is GAGVSQSPSNKVTEKGKDVELRCDPISGHTALYWYRQSLGQGLEFLIYFQGNSAPDKSGLPSDRFSAERTGGSVSTLTIQRTQQEDSAVYLCASSLEAAGSSYEQYFGPGTRLTVT.

The V and J genes are TRBV7-9 and TRBJ2-7; D is possibly TRBD1 or TRBD2 (5 bases each). Trimming pared 5 bases from V and 3 bases from J, leaving 14 bases between. CDR3 length: 14 amino acids. CDR1 and CDR2 from the germline V gene are SEHNR and FQNEAQ (reference sequence). The CDR3 nucleotides read TGTGCCAGCAGCCGGGACCTCTACTTCTACGAGCAGTACTTC. It codes for CASSRDLYFYEQYF.

This clone was counted only a few times. V usage is TRBV25-1 and J usage is TRBJ2-2; 7 bases match TRBD1. The V gene's germline CDR1 is MGHDK and CDR2 SYGVNS. There are 13 residues in the CDR3. V shed 4 bases and J 15 bases; nucleotides not matched to a gene: 11. The CDR3 DNA is TGTGCCAGCAGTGCTCCGGGACAGAGGGGATTGTTTTTT. Its protein is CASSAPGQRGLFF.

This clone was counted only a few times. V and J are TRBV2 and TRBJ1-5; 9 bases align to TRBD1. Germline assignment: CDR1 SNHLY and CDR2 FYNNEI. With V trimmed by 2 bases and J by 7 bases, 9 bases remained unmatched. The CDR3 spans 16 residues. The CDR3 sequence is CASSEWGQGLGQPQHF. The CDR3 DNA sequence: TGTGCCAGCAGTGAATGGGGACAGGGTTTGGGGCAGCCCCAGCATTTT.

The chain links TRBV15 to TRBJ1-2; D ambiguous. The V and J ends lost 5 bases and 8 bases respectively, with 12 bases between them. The CDR3 has 12 amino acids. Germline V gene data show CDR1 as LNHNV and CDR2 as YYDKDF (reference sequence). The CDR3 region is CATSLGSRGYTF. The CDR3 nucleotides read TGTGCCACCAGCCTAGGGTCCCGCGGCTACACCTTC. The variable domain in full, with the rest retrieved from reference TRBV15 and TRBJ1-2, is DAMVIQNPRYQVTQFGKPVTLSCSQTLNHNVMYWYQQKSSQAPKLLFHYYDKDFNNEADTPDNFQSRRPNTSFCFLDIRSPGLGDTAMYLCATSLGSRGYTFGSGTRLTVV.

The rearrangement uses TRBV9 and TRBJ1-6; D is unresolved. Germline CDR1 is SGDLS and CDR2 is YYNGEE. The CDR3 has 15 amino acids. The V end was cut by 0 bases, the J end by 7 bases, with 11 bases between. The CDR3 here is CASSVGRDGNSPLHF. The CDR3 DNA reads TGTGCCAGCAGCGTAGGGAGGGATGGGAATTCACCCCTCCACTTT. Full variable domain (remainder filled in from reference TRBV9 and TRBJ1-6): DSGVTQTPKHLITATGQRVTLRCSPRSGDLSVYWYQQSLDQGLQFLIQYYNGEERAKGNILERFSAQQFPDLHSELNLSSLELGDSALYFCASSVGRDGNSPLHFGNGTRLTVT.

The chain couples TRBV10-3 to TRBJ2-5; 13 nucleotides line up with TRBD2. The CDR3 is 16 residues long. The germline CDR1 and CDR2 sequences are ENHRY and SYGVKD. The J segment lost 5 bases and the V segment lost 6 bases, leaving 9 bases of the junction unmatched. The CDR3 is CAISPRTSGSGETQYF. The CDR3 nucleotides read TGTGCCATCAGCCCAAGGACTAGCGGGAGCGGGGAGACCCAGTACTTC.

This clone was seen a handful of times. The chain is built from TRBV10-3 and TRBJ1-3; 10 bases align to TRBD1. Germline CDR1 reads ENHRY; CDR2 reads SYGVKD. The CDR3 is made up of 16 amino acids. The ends lost 2 bases at V and 1 base at J; junction bases unmatched: 2. The CDR3 reads CAISERTGGSGNTIYF. CDR3 sequence (DNA): TGTGCCATCAGTGAGCGGACAGGGGGATCTGGAAACACCATATATTTT.

The V gene is TRBV19, the J gene TRBJ2-1, with unresolved D. CDR3 length equals 12 residues. The V end lost 5 bases, the J end lost 10 bases, and 12 bases lay between the germline ends. Germline V lookup: CDR1 LNHDA, CDR2 SQIVND (reference sequence). The CDR3 DNA follows: TGTGCCAGTAGTCGTGTTCCACCAGAGCAGTTCTTC. This gives the protein CASSRVPPEQFF. The whole variable domain, remainder taken from reference TRBV19 and TRBJ2-1, is DGGITQSPKYLFRKEGQNVTLSCEQNLNHDAMYWYRQDPGQGLRLIYYSQIVNDFQKGDIAEGYSVSREKKESFPLTVTSAQKNPTAFYLCASSRVPPEQFFGPGTRLTVL.

This chain links TRBV25-1 with TRBJ2-4; D is ambiguous. CDR1 is MGHDK, CDR2 SYGVNS, per germline. The CDR3 runs to 15 residues. V was pared by 2 bases and J by 4 bases, with 12 bases between. CDR3 nucleotides: TGTGCCAGCAGTGAAGGTTCAGGATTGAAAAACATTCAGTACTTC. Its translation is CASSEGSGLKNIQYF.

DNA for the CDR3: TGTGCCAGCTCACTGGACAGGGGTGGATATAGCAATCAGCCCCAGCATTTT. It translates to CASSLDRGGYSNQPQHF. This chain uses TRBV18 with TRBJ1-5, with TRBD1 identical over 9 bases. This CDR3 region has 17 residues. V shed 4 bases and J 0 bases; nucleotides not matched to a gene: 7. The germline V gene encodes CDR1 KGHSH and CDR2 LQKENI.

CDR3 nucleotide sequence: TGTGCCAGCAGCTTGATATCAGCCCAAGAGACCCAGTACTTC. This sequence encodes CASSLISAQETQYF. The rearrangement links TRBV5-4 to TRBJ2-5, with D unresolved. V was cut by 1 base and J by 1 base, with 8 bases left in between. The CDR3 is 14 amino acids. CDR1 is SGHNT, CDR2 YYREEE, per germline (reference sequence). Drawing the rest from reference TRBV5-4 and TRBJ2-5, the complete variable domain is ETGVTQSPTHLIKTRGQQVTLRCSSQSGHNTVSWYQQALGQGPQFIFQYYREEENGRGNFPPRFSGLQFPNYSSELNVNALELDDSALYLCASSLISAQETQYFGPGTRLLVL.

Only a few counts were recorded for this clone. This sequence joins TRBV12-5 and TRBJ2-3, with 9 bases matching TRBD1. The V and J ends lost 4 bases and 0 bases, in that order; junction bases with no gene match: 2. This CDR3 region has 15 residues. Germline loops: CDR1 LGHNT, CDR2 FRNRAP. The CDR3 nucleotides are TGTGCTAGTGGTTGGGACAGGGTCAGCACAGATACGCAGTATTTT. Its protein is CASGWDRVSTDTQYF.

In this sample, this clone turned up a few times. CDR3 loop: CASSVAAGTYNEQFF. CDR3 coding DNA: TGTGCCAGCAGCGTAGCTGCAGGGACCTACAATGAGCAGTTCTTC. The chain carries TRBV9 and TRBJ2-1, with a tentative D call TRBD1 (5 bases). Germline V lookup: CDR1 SGDLS, CDR2 YYNGEE. CDR3 length: 15 residues. Deletions cut 0 bases from V and 2 bases from J, with 9 bases between. The complete variable domain, with remaining parts taken from reference TRBV9 and TRBJ2-1, reads DSGVTQTPKHLITATGQRVTLRCSPRSGDLSVYWYQQSLDQGLQFLIQYYNGEERAKGNILERFSAQQFPDLHSELNLSSLELGDSALYFCASSVAAGTYNEQFFGPGTRLTVL.

This sequence joins TRBV18 and TRBJ2-3, with TRBD2 matching 12 bases. CDR1 and CDR2 (germline): KGHSH, LQKENI. This CDR3 contains 16 residues. Unmatched junction bases numbered 11, after V lost 5 bases and J lost 8 bases. This CDR3 reads CASSSSLAGGQATQYF. The DNA for the CDR3 is TGTGCCAGCTCATCCTCCCTAGCGGGGGGGCAAGCTACGCAGTATTTT.

This rearrangement joins TRBV4-3 to TRBJ2-1; D is undetermined. The CDR3 spans 14 residues. CDR1 is LGHNA and CDR2 is YSLEER in the germline V gene. V was cut by 2 bases and J by 8 bases, with 13 bases left in between. The CDR3 sequence: CASSQNVFLHEQFF. The CDR3 DNA sequence: TGCGCCAGCAGCCAAAACGTTTTCTTACATGAGCAGTTCTTC.

CDR3 sequence reads: CASGPGQGLAGAYEQYF. CDR3 in DNA: TGTGCTAGTGGTCCGGGACAGGGACTAGCGGGAGCCTACGAGCAGTACTTC. The genes are TRBV12-5 and TRBJ2-7; the match to TRBD2 covers 14 bases. The CDR3 consists of 17 residues. Losses at the gene ends were 5 bases for V and 2 bases for J; bases not matched to a gene: 8. Germline V CDR1 and CDR2: LGHNT, FRNRAP.

The chain combines TRBV11-2 with TRBJ1-1; D is ambiguous. Germline values: CDR1 SGHAT, CDR2 FQNNGV. The CDR3 totals 14 residues. V was shortened by 3 bases and J by 5 bases, with 13 bases between the two germline ends. CDR3 in amino acids: CASSFAGIGTEAFF. The CDR3 nucleotides are TGTGCCAGCAGCTTTGCCGGGATCGGGACTGAAGCTTTCTTT. The variable domain in full, with the rest retrieved from reference TRBV11-2 and TRBJ1-1, is EAGVAQSPRYKIIEKRQSVAFWCNPISGHATLYWYQQILGQGPKLLIQFQNNGVVDDSQLPKDRFSAERLKGVDSTLKIQPAKLEDSAVYLCASSFAGIGTEAFFGQGTRLTVV.

This clone showed up just a few times. This rearrangement joins TRBV29-1 to TRBJ1-2, with D perhaps TRBD1 (6 bases). The germline V gene encodes CDR1 SQVTM and CDR2 ANQGSEA. The CDR3 loop spans 14 amino acids. V lost 7 bases and J lost 2, with 17 bases in between. The DNA for the CDR3 is TGCAGCGGCGTTCTGCAGGGGTCCAACTATGGCTACACCTTC. This sequence encodes CSGVLQGSNYGYTF.

This chain joins TRBV10-3 and TRBJ1-1, with D unresolved. Germline assignment: CDR1 ENHRY and CDR2 SYGVKD. The CDR3 contains 14 residues. With 7 bases removed from V and 5 bases from J, the gap between germline ends came to 17 bases. CDR3 bases: TGTGCCATCACCCTCGACTGGGCAAGGACTGAAGCTTTCTTT. It codes for CAITLDWARTEAFF.

This chain joins TRBV13 and TRBJ2-7; TRBD1 is a possible D gene (5 bases). CDR3 length equals 13 residues. Trimming cost V 7 bases and J 5 bases, with 15 bases left between them. The germline V gene encodes CDR1 PRHDT and CDR2 FYEKMQ (reference sequence). The CDR3, as DNA: TGTGCCAGCACCCCATCCAGGGCCCACGAGCAGTACTTC. It is translated as CASTPSRAHEQYF.

The J gene is TRBJ1-4, the V gene TRBV7-9, with TRBD1 matching 8 bases. Germline CDR1 reads SEHNR; CDR2 reads FQNEAQ (reference sequence). This CDR3 is 16 amino acids long. With 3 bases clipped from V and 7 bases from J, the junction kept 10 bases outside the gene matches. CDR3 DNA: TGTGCCAGCAGCTTTGGTCAGGGGGCGCGGTCTGAAAAACTGTTTTTT. It yields the protein CASSFGQGARSEKLFF.

This clone was seen a few times. The chain uses TRBV18 and TRBJ2-5; no clear D gene. CDR1 is KGHSH, CDR2 LQKENI, per germline. The CDR3 contains 14 residues. Deletions cut 3 bases from V and 2 bases from J, with 10 bases between. CDR3 nucleotides: TGTGCCAGCTCACCTTATTCGGCGCAAGAGACCCAGTACTTC. Protein sequence: CASSPYSAQETQYF.

This clone was observed a few times. The CDR3 sequence: CASSTIEGTRYNEQFF. The CDR3 coding sequence is TGTGCCAGCAGCACGATCGAAGGGACTAGGTACAATGAGCAGTTCTTC. This chain connects TRBV7-6 to TRBJ2-1, with 8 bases aligning to TRBD2. The CDR3 spans 16 residues. Germline trimming cut 5 bases from V and 4 bases from J; bases unmatched to any gene: 10. Germline V gene sequence: CDR1 SGHVS, CDR2 FNYEAQ. Full variable domain (remainder filled in from reference TRBV7-6 and TRBJ2-1): GAGVSQSPRYKVTKRGQDVALRCDPISGHVSLYWYRQALGQGPEFLTYFNYEAQQDKSGLPNDRFSAERPEGSISTLTIQRTEQRDSAMYRCASSTIEGTRYNEQFFGPGTRLTVL.

The J gene is TRBJ2-3, the V gene TRBV6-5, with no clear D. CDR1 is MNHEY and CDR2 is SVGAGI in the germline V gene. The CDR3 runs to 13 residues. The V and J ends lost 4 bases and 4 bases respectively, with 9 bases between them. This chain's CDR3 is CASSSPAADTQYF. The CDR3 bases are TGTGCCAGCAGTTCTCCCGCGGCAGATACGCAGTATTTT.

This clone was detected ten times or more. Here the CDR3 reads CAIMGTGLHEQYF. The CDR3 region has the DNA TGTGCCATCATGGGGACAGGGCTCCACGAGCAGTACTTC. This chain uses TRBV10-3 with TRBJ2-7; 9 positions agree with TRBD1. CDR3 length equals 13 residues. Germline assignment: CDR1 ENHRY and CDR2 SYGVKD. The V gene end was trimmed by 7 bases and the J gene end by 5 bases; junction bases not matched to a gene: 6.

This clone occurred a few times. The V call is TRBV19, the J call TRBJ1-5; D possibly corresponds to TRBD1 (5 bases). V lost 3 bases and J 7 bases, leaving 16 bases between the germline ends. The CDR3 has 15 residues. Germline V lookup: CDR1 LNHDA, CDR2 SQIVND (reference sequence). The CDR3 DNA reads TGTGCCAGTAGTATTCCGGGGCTCCCACGACAGCCCCAGCATTTT. This translates into CASSIPGLPRQPQHF.

This clone was seen a handful of times. This chain connects TRBV2 to TRBJ2-7, with no clear D. Germline CDR1 and CDR2: SNHLY and FYNNEI. The CDR3 extends over 11 amino acids. Trimming shortened V by 8 bases and J by 6 bases, and 11 bases separated the two germline ends. CDR3 amino acids: CASRVVTEQYF. The DNA for the CDR3 is TGTGCCAGCCGAGTCGTCACCGAGCAGTACTTC.

The chain couples TRBV28 to TRBJ2-7, with TRBD1 identical over 8 bases. With V trimmed by 4 bases and J by 6 bases, 5 bases remained unmatched. The CDR3 has 13 amino acids. Germline V gene lookup returns CDR1 MDHEN and CDR2 SYDVKM. In DNA form, the CDR3 reads TGTGCCAGCAGTTCCAGGGGGCGCCTCGAGCAGTACTTC. Amino acid sequence: CASSSRGRLEQYF.